The clone carrying this T cell receptor (beta chain) has just a few counts. The antigen is not known. TCRdb re-derived calls from the reads in MiXCR, one entry per CDR3 protein. The table includes about 340,000 distinct CDR3 sequences, 25% to 30% detected once. This CDR3 region has 17 residues. V lost 5 bases and J 0 bases, leaving 17 bases between the germline ends. This record belongs to a study of T cell repertoires in cytomegalovirus infection. The source material was cultured PBMCs, sampled from culture after CMV antigen stimulation. The chain carries TRBV12-3 or TRBV12-4 and TRBJ1-5; D not resolved. The sequence came from a human donor in good health (CMV status not recorded). Some clones in this sample may be carry-over from other donors' samples. CDR3 nucleotides: TGTGCCAGCAGTGCGGGCAGCGTCACTCTTAGCAATCAGCCCCAGCATTTT. Its protein is CASSAGSVTLSNQPQHF.